This T cell receptor (beta chain) was retrieved from a study of response to subunit inactivated influenza vaccine. CDR3 length equals 13 residues. The V end lost 5 bases, the J end lost 6 bases, and 14 bases lay between the germline ends. Germline V CDR1 and CDR2: MDHEN, SYDVKM. Whole-study findings and limits: Seasonal influenza vaccination, on each occasion, was suggested by the authors to recruit few new T cells.

Each CDR3 protein is one row after TCRdb ran MiXCR on the RT-PCR reads. Altogether some 500,000 distinct CDR3 sequences are present, approximately 16% being singletons, with the ten largest covering 3%. Details on this clonotype: The antigen is unknown.

The origin of this receptor is a man between 50 and 69 years old who received an inactivated influenza vaccine. The sample in question was CD4+ T cells sorted from PBMCs, obtained roughly 24 months after vaccination. The chain employs TRBV28 and TRBJ2-7; a weak D match, TRBD1 (6 bases). CDR3 nucleotide sequence: TGTGCCAGCAGTGGGGACACGATAAGCGAGCAGTACTTC. Amino acids: CASSGDTISEQYF.